These T cell receptor beta chains were read from a single sample in a study of cytomegalovirus exposure and HLA in healthy donors. Only in-frame clones appear in the TCRdb table, and some are missing; sequencing was by immunoSEQ multiplex PCR. Of hundreds of thousands of clones listed, roughly 80% are singletons. Sequencing was carried out using PBMCs. All receptors come from a girl aged 10-17 years in good health and CMV-seronegative. The CDR3 runs from the conserved cysteine through the conserved F or W. Fields, in order: clone size, V gene, J gene, D gene, CDR3 protein, CDR3 DNA. The D gene is left open where the match is weak. Not every row has a clone size; where given, it reads once, few, many or a size class.

NA	TRBV27	TRBJ2-6	TRBD1	CASSLSGTGGSGANVLTF	TGTGCCAGCAGTTTAAGTGGGACAGGGGGCTCTGGGGCCAACGTCCTGACTTTC
NA	TRBV7-9	TRBJ2-3	NA	CASSLVFEATSTDTQYF	TGTGCCAGCAGCTTAGTTTTCGAGGCTACTAGCACAGATACGCAGTATTTT
few	TRBV5-6	TRBJ1-1	NA	CASSYYSIGDTEAFF	TGTGCCAGCAGCTACTACAGTATCGGGGACACTGAAGCTTTCTTT
NA	TRBV5-1	TRBJ2-1	TRBD2	CASSSGLAGGPDGRQFF	TGCGCCAGCAGCTCCGGACTAGCGGGAGGCCCTGATGGGAGGCAGTTCTTC
NA	TRBV7-2	TRBJ1-1	TRBD1	CASRPGGPIMNTEAFF	TGTGCCAGCAGACCAGGGGGTCCGATTATGAACACTGAAGCTTTCTTT
NA	TRBV18	TRBJ2-5	TRBD1	CASSSTTGSQETQYF	TGTGCCAGCTCATCGACGACAGGGTCCCAAGAGACCCAGTACTTC
few	TRBV4-2	TRBJ2-5	TRBD1	CASSLQAQGEETQYF	TGTGCCAGCAGCCTCCAAGCGCAGGGGGAGGAGACCCAGTACTTC
NA	TRBV29-1	TRBJ1-2	NA	CSVWGGAGYTF	TGCAGCGTTTGGGGGGGGGCAGGCTACACCTTC
NA	TRBV27	TRBJ2-5	NA	CASSLGAKRTQYF	TGTGCCAGCAGTTTAGGGGCGAAGCGGACCCAGTACTTC
NA	TRBV28	TRBJ1-5	NA	CASSPGRVNQPQHF	TGTGCCAGCAGCCCTGGCAGGGTCAATCAGCCCCAGCATTTT
NA	TRBV5-4	TRBJ2-1	NA	CASSLAFGTTVEQFF	TGTGCCAGCAGCTTGGCCTTCGGTACTACGGTCGAGCAGTTCTTC
NA	TRBV11-1	TRBJ2-7	NA	CASSLGTATSYEQYF	TGTGCCAGCAGCTTAGGGACAGCAACCTCCTACGAGCAGTACTTC
NA	TRBV5-8	TRBJ2-7	NA	CASSFPPGGGRGGPYEQYF	TGTGCCAGCAGCTTCCCCCCCGGCGGGGGCAGGGGAGGTCCCTACGAGCAGTACTTC
NA	TRBV19	TRBJ2-3	TRBD2	CASSPVAGHTDTQYF	TGTGCCAGTAGTCCTGTAGCGGGCCACACAGATACGCAGTATTTT
NA	TRBV28	TRBJ1-2	TRBD1	CASSLGQGGLVHYGYTF	TGTGCCAGCAGTCTCGGACAGGGAGGATTAGTACACTATGGCTACACCTTC
NA	TRBV5-6	TRBJ2-7	NA	CASSLGDRPYEQYF	TGTGCCAGCAGCTTGGGTGACAGGCCCTACGAGCAGTACTTC
NA	TRBV5-6	TRBJ2-1	NA	CASSRLELVDNEQFF	TGTGCCAGCAGCCGTCTAGAATTGGTCGACAATGAGCAGTTCTTC
NA	TRBV7-2	TRBJ2-1	TRBD1	CASSLAGGGTIEQFF	TGTGCCAGCAGCTTAGCAGGGGGCGGAACGATTGAGCAGTTCTTC
NA	TRBV2	TRBJ1-3	NA	CASSEAGGVVSSGNTIYF	TGTGCCAGCAGTGAAGCGGGGGGGGTAGTATCTTCTGGAAACACCATATATTTT
NA	TRBV2	TRBJ2-2	NA	CASSEANRAWVELFF	TGTGCCAGCAGTGAAGCGAACAGGGCATGGGTGGAGCTGTTTTTT
NA	TRBV15	TRBJ2-7	TRBD2	CATSRVGMAGGPYEQYF	TGTGCCACCAGCAGAGTTGGTATGGCGGGAGGGCCTTACGAGCAGTACTTC
NA	TRBV5-4	TRBJ2-2	TRBD1	CASSLWGRDRATGELFF	TGTGCCAGCAGCTTGTGGGGTAGGGACAGGGCCACCGGGGAGCTGTTTTTT